This section outlines one T cell receptor beta chain sequence together with its context. Trimming removed 3 bases from V and 6 bases from J, with 9 bases in between. The germline V gene has CDR1 LGHDT and CDR2 YNNKEL (reference sequence). CDR3 length: 13 amino acids. This sample stems from a study of identical twins. TCRdb re-called the 5' RACE reads through MiXCR, storing one row per CDR3 protein. The sample contains 550,000 to 700,000 distinct CDR3 sequences, around 21% of which appear only once. These data also formed part of another study, on T cells expressing NK-cell markers.

This chain links TRBV3-1 with TRBJ2-1; the D is unclear. This receptor was identified in a woman between 18 and 29 years old in good health. Sequencing was performed on PBMCs. CDR3 region: CASSHGARNEQFF. The CDR3 DNA reads TGTGCCAGCAGCCATGGAGCGCGCAATGAGCAGTTCTTC.